This T cell receptor beta chain is from a study of blood T cell repertoires in COVID-19. This CDR3 contains 16 residues. V was clipped by 1 base and J by 2 bases, with 14 bases between them. The germline V gene encodes CDR1 KGHSH and CDR2 LQKENI. The assay was immunoSEQ multiplex PCR, and TCRdb's table has in-frame clones only and misses some. The data show some 180,000 clones, over 70% seen once. The J gene is TRBJ2-5, the V gene TRBV18; perhaps TRBD2 as D (5 bases). The receptor was isolated from a woman in her forties with COVID-19, enrolled during active disease. The sample consisted of peripheral blood. The CDR3 DNA is TGTGCCAGCTCACCACGGCCCAGCGGTCCTCAAGAGACCCAGTACTTC. It is translated as CASSPRPSGPQETQYF.